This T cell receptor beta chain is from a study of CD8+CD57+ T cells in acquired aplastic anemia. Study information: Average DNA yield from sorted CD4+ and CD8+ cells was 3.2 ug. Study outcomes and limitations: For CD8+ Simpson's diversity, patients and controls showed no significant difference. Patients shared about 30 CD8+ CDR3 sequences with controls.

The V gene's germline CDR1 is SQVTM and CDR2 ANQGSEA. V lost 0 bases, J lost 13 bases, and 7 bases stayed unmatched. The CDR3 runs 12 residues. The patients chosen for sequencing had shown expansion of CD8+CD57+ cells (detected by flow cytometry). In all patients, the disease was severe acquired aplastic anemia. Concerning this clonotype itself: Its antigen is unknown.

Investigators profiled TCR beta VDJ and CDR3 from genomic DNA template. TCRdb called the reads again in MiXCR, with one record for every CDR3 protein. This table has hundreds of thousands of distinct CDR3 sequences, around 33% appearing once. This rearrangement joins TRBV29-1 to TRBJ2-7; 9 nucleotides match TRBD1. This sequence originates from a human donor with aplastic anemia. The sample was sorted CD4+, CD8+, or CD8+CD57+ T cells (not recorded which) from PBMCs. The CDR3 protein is CSVEDLGTGTYF. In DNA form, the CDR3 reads TGCAGCGTTGAAGATCTAGGGACAGGGACATACTTC.